This TCR beta chain appears in the sequencing data of a study of blood T cell repertoires in COVID-19. CDR1 and CDR2 from the germline V gene are DFQATT and SNEGSKA (reference sequence). Trimming removed 3 bases from V and 0 bases from J, with 8 bases in between. CDR3 length: 13 amino acids. The assay was immunoSEQ multiplex PCR, and TCRdb's table has in-frame clones only and misses some. The sample records more than 85,000 clones, around nine tenths being singletons. Patients in Seattle were enrolled during active infection, then followed longitudinally. The sequenced material came from peripheral blood. This TCR came from a woman aged 45-65 years with COVID-19, enrolled during active disease. This chain joins TRBV20-1 and TRBJ1-1, with D possibly being TRBD1 (6 bases). In DNA form, the CDR3 reads TGCAGTGCTAGTCAGGGGATGAACACTGAAGCTTTCTTT. This sequence encodes CSASQGMNTEAFF.